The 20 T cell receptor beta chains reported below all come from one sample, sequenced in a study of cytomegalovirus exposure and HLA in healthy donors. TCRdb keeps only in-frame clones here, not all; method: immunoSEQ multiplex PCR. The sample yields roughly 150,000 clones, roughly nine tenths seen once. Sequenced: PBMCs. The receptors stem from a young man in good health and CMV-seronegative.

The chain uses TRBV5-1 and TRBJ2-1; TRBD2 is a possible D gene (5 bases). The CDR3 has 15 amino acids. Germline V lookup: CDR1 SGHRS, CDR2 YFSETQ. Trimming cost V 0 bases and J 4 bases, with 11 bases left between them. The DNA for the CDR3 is TGCGCCAGCAGCTTGGTTGCTAGCACTTACAATGAGCAGTTCTTC. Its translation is CASSLVASTYNEQFF.

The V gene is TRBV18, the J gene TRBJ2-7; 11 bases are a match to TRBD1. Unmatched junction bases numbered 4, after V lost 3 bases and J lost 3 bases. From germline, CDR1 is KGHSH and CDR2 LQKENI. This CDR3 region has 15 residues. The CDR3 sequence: CASSPPGTGGYEQYF. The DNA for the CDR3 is TGTGCCAGCTCACCGCCCGGGACAGGGGGCTACGAGCAGTACTTC.

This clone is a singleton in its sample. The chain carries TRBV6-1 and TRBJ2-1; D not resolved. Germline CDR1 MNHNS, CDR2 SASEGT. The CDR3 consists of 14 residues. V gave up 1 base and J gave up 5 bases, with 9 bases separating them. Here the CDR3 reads CASSEGLRNNEQFF. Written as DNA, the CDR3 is TGTGCCAGCAGTGAAGGATTGAGAAACAATGAGCAGTTCTTC.

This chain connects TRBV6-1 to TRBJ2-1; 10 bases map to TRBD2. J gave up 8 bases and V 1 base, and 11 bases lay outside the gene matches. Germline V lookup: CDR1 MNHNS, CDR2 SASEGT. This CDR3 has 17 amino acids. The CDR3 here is CASSEEGSSGRTDEQFF. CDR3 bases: TGTGCCAGCAGTGAAGAGGGCTCTAGCGGGAGAACCGATGAGCAGTTCTTC.

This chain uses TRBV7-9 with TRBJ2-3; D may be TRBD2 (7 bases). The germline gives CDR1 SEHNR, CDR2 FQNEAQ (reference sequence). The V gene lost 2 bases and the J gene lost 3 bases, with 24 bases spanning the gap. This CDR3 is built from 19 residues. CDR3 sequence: CASSLRGGANIIVTDTQYF. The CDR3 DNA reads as TGTGCCAGCAGCTTAAGGGGGGGAGCTAACATAATTGTGACAGATACGCAGTATTTT.

CDR3 sequence: CASGGQSPTGELFF. As DNA, the CDR3 is TGTGCCAGTGGGGGACAGTCCCCCACCGGGGAGCTGTTTTTT. The chain carries TRBV19 and TRBJ2-2; 7 bases match TRBD1. V lost 8 bases and J lost 4; bases outside the gene matches: 7. This CDR3 has 14 amino acids. The germline CDR1 and CDR2 sequences are LNHDA and SQIVND (reference sequence).

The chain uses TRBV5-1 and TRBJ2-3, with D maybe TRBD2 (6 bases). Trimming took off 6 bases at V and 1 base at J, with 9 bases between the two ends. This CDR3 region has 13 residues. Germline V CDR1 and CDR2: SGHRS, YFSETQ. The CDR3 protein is CASNPSGTDTQYF. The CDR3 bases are TGCGCCAGCAATCCTAGCGGCACAGATACGCAGTATTTT.

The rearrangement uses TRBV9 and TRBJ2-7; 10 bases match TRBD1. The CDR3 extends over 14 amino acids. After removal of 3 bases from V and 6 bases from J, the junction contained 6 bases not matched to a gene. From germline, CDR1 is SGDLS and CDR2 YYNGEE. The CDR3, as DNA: TGTGCCAGCAGCGCTGGGGACAGGGGAGGCGAGCAGTACTTC. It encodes CASSAGDRGGEQYF.

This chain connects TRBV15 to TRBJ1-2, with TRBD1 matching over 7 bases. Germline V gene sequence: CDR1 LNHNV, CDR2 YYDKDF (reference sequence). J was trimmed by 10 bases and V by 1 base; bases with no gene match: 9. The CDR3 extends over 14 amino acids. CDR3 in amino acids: CATSRAGQRLDYTF. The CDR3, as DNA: TGTGCCACCAGCAGAGCGGGACAGAGACTCGACTACACCTTC.

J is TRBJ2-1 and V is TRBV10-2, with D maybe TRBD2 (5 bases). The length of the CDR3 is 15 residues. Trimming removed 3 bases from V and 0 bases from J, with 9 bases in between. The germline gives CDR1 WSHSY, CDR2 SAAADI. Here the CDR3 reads CASSENGISYNEQFF. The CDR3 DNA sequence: TGCGCCAGCAGTGAAAACGGGATCTCCTACAATGAGCAGTTCTTC.

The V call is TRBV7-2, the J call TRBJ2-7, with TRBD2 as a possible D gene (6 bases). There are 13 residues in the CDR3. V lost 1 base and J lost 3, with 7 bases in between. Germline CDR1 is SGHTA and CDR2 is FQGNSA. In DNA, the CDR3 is TGTGCCAGCAGCTTAGGACTAGACTACGAGCAGTACGTC. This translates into CASSLGLDYEQYV.

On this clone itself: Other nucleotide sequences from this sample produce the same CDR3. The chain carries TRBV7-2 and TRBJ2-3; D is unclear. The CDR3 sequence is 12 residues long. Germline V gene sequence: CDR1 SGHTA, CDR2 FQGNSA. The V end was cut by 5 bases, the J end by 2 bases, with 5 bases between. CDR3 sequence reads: CASSPYTDTQYF. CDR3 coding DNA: TGTGCCAGCAGCCCTTACACAGATACGCAGTATTTT.

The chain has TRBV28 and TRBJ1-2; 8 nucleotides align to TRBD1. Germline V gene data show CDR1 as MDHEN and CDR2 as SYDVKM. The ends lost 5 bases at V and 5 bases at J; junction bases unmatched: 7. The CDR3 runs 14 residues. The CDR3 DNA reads TGTGCCAGCAGTACCCTACAGGGGGTTTATGGCTACACCTTC. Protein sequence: CASSTLQGVYGYTF.

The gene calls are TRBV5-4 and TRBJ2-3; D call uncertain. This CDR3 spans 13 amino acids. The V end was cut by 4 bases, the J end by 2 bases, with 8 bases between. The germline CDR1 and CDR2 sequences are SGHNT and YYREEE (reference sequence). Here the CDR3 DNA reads TGTGCCAGCAGCCGTACAGACACAGATACGCAGTATTTT. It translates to CASSRTDTDTQYF.

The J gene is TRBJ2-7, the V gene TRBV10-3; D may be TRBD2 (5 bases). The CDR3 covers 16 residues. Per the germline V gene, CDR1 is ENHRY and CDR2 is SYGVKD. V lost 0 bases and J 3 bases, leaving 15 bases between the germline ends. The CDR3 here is CAISESWRSEGYEQYF. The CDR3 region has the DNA TGTGCCATCAGTGAGTCGTGGCGCTCTGAGGGCTACGAGCAGTACTTC.

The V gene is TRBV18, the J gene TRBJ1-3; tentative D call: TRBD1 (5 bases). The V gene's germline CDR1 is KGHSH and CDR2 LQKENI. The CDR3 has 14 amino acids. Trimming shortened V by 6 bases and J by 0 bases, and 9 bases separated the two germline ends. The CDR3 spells CASSTDFSGNTIYF. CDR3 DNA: TGTGCCAGCTCGACAGATTTCTCTGGAAACACCATATATTTT.

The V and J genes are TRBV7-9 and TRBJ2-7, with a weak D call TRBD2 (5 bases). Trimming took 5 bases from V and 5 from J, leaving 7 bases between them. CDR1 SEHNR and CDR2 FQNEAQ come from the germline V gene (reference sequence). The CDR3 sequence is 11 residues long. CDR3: CASSPGNEQYF. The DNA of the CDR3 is TGTGCCAGCAGCCCGGGGAACGAGCAGTACTTC. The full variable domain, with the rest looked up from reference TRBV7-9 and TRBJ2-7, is DTGVSQNPRHKITKRGQNVTFRCDPISEHNRLYWYRQTLGQGPEFLTYFQNEAQLEKSRLLSDRFSAERPKGSFSTLEIQRTEQGDSAMYLCASSPGNEQYFGPGTRLTVT.

CDR3 protein: CASSRGRRDPQFF. CDR3 in DNA: TGTGCCAGCAGCCGGGGACGGCGGGATCCGCAGTTCTTC. This sequence joins TRBV27 and TRBJ2-1; TRBD2 might be the D (6 bases). In germline, CDR1 is MNHEY, CDR2 SMNVEV (reference sequence). The CDR3 totals 13 residues. V lost 6 bases, J lost 12 bases, and 18 bases lay in between.

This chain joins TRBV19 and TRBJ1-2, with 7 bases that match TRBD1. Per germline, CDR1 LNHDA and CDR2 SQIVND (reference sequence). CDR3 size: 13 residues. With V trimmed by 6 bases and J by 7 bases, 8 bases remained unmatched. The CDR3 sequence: CASRKDRIGGYTF. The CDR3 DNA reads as TGTGCCAGTAGAAAGGACAGGATTGGTGGCTACACCTTC.

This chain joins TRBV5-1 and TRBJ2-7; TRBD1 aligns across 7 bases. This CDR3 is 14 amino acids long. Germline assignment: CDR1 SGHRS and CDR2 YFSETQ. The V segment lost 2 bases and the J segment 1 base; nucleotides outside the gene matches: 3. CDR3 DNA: TGCGCCAGCAGCTTCCGGACAGGTTCCTACGAGCAGTACTTC. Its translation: CASSFRTGSYEQYF.